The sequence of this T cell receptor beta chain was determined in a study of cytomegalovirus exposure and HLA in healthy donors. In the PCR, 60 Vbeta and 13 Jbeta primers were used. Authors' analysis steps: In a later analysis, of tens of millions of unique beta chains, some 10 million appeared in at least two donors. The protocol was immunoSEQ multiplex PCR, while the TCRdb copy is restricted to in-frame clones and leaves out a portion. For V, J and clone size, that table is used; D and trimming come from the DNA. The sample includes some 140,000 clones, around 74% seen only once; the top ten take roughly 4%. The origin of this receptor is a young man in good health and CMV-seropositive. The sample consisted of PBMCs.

The CDR3 DNA reads as TGTGCCAGCAGCCCTATGCGACAGTCTTCCTACGAGCAGTACTTC. Encoded protein: CASSPMRQSSYEQYF. The chain is built from TRBV11-2 and TRBJ2-7; the D gene is possibly TRBD1 (5 bases). With 5 bases removed from V and 1 base from J, the gap between germline ends came to 15 bases. Germline V CDR1 and CDR2: SGHAT, FQNNGV. The length of the CDR3 is 15 residues.